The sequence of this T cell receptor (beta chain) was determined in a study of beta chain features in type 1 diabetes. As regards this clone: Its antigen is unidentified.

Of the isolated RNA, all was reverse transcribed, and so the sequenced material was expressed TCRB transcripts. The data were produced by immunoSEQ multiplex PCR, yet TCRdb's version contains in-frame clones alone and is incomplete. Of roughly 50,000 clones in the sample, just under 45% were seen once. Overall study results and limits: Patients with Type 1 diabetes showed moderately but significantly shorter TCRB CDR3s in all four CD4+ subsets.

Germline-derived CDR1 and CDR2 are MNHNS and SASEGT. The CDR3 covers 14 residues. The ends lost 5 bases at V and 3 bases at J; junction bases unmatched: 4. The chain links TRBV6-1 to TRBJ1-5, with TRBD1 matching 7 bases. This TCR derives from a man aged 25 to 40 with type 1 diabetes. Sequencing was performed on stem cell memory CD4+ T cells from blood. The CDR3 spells CASSRTGANQPQHF. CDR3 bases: TGTGCCAGCAGTCGAACAGGGGCCAATCAGCCCCAGCATTTT.